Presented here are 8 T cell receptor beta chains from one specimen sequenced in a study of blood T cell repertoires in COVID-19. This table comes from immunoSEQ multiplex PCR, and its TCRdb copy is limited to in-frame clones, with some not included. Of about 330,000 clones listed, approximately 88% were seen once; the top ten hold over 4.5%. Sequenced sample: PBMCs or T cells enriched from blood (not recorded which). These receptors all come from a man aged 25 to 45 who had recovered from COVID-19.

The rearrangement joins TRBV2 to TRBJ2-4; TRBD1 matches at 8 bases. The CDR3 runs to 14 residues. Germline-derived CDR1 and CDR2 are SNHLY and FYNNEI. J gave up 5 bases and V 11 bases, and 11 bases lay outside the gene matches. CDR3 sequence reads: CAGSDRGKENIQYF. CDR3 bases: TGTGCCGGAAGTGACAGGGGCAAAGAAAACATTCAGTACTTC.

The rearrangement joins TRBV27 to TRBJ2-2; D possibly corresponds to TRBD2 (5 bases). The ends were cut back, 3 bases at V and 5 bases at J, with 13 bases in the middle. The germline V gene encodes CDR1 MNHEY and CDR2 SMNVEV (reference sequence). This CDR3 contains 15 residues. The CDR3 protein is CASSLRTTGTGELFF. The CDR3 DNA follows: TGTGCCAGCAGTTTGCGGACGACGGGGACCGGGGAGCTGTTTTTT.

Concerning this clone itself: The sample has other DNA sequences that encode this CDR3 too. The CDR3 sequence: CASSLAGTPYEQYF. The CDR3 nucleotides read TGCGCCAGCAGCTTGGCGGGGACTCCCTACGAGCAGTACTTC. V gene TRBV5-1 combines with J gene TRBJ2-7; perhaps TRBD2 as D (6 bases). Trimming took 0 bases from V and 2 from J, leaving 9 bases between them. The germline gives CDR1 SGHRS, CDR2 YFSETQ. This CDR3 has 14 amino acids.

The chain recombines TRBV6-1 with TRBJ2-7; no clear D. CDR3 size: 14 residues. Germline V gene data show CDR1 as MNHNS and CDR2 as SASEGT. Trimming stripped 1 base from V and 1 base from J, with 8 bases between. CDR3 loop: CASSEGGQSYEQYF. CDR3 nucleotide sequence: TGTGCCAGCAGTGAAGGTGGGCAATCCTACGAGCAGTACTTC.

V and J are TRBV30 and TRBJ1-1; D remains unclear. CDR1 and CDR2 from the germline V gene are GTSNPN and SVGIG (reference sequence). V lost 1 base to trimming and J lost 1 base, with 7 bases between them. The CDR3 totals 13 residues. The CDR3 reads CAWSADSNTEAFF. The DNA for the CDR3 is TGTGCCTGGAGTGCGGACTCGAACACTGAAGCTTTCTTT.

CDR3 in amino acids: CASSPLWGETGELFF. CDR3 sequence (DNA): TGTGCCAGCAGCCCCCTGTGGGGCGAAACCGGGGAGCTGTTTTTT. This chain joins TRBV5-5 and TRBJ2-2; D may be TRBD1 (5 bases). V was cut by 4 bases and J by 5 bases, with 15 bases left in between. This CDR3 contains 15 residues. Germline V CDR1 and CDR2: SGHKS, YYEKEE (reference sequence).

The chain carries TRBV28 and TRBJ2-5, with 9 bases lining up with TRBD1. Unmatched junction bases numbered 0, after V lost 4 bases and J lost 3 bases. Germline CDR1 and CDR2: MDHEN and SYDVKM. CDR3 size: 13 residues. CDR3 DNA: TGTGCCAGCAGTTGGACAGGGGAAGAGACCCAGTACTTC. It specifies CASSWTGEETQYF.

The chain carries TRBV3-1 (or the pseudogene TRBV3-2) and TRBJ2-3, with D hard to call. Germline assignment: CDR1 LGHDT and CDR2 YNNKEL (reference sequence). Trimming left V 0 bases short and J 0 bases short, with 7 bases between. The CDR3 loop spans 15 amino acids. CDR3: CASSQERFSTDTQYF. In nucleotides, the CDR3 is TGTGCCAGCAGCCAAGAACGGTTTAGCACAGATACGCAGTATTTT.